This TCR beta chain was identified in a study of blood T cell repertoires in COVID-19. Enrollees, roughly 18 to 89 years old, lived in 24 US areas. Losses at the gene ends were 7 bases for V and 5 bases for J; bases not matched to a gene: 11. The CDR3 spans 15 residues. CDR1 ENHRY and CDR2 SYGVKD come from the germline V gene. TCRdb's copy holds only in-frame clones and misses some; the assay was immunoSEQ multiplex PCR. Of roughly 200,000 clones listed, 86% are singletons. Sample: PBMCs or T cells enriched from blood (not recorded which). The V and J genes are TRBV10-3 and TRBJ1-5; the match to TRBD1 covers 7 bases. The clonotype comes from a middle-aged woman with acute COVID-19. The CDR3 is CAIKVGTGEDQPQHF. The CDR3 DNA follows: TGTGCCATCAAGGTCGGTACAGGGGAGGATCAGCCCCAGCATTTT.